This T cell receptor (beta chain) was sequenced for a study of blood T cells in healthy people across ages. Study summary: T cells yielded about one barcoded beta molecule per two cells through template switching.

Trimming took 0 bases from V and 1 from J, leaving 7 bases between them. CDR3 length equals 14 residues. The V gene's germline CDR1 is ENHRY and CDR2 SYGVKD. PCR was performed a second time for about 7 to 12 cycles using a sample-barcoded 5' primer and a J-beta primer mix. Every single cDNA molecule received a tag from a template-switch adaptor with 12 random nucleotides. TCRdb used MiXCR to reprocess the 5' RACE reads, holding one entry per CDR3 protein. The table lists 550,000 to 750,000 distinct CDR3 sequences, roughly 21% of them singletons. Each sample yielded at least 6 micrograms of PBMC total RNA. In this sample, this clonotype turned up a few times.

The chain joins TRBV10-3 to TRBJ2-7, with no clear D. Input material: blood. The origin of this receptor is a man between 65 and 85 years old in good health. The CDR3 loop is CAISESAVSYEQYF. The CDR3 bases are TGTGCCATCAGTGAGTCGGCCGTATCCTACGAGCAGTACTTC.